This T cell receptor (beta chain) was recorded in a study of blood T cells in healthy people across ages. Germline CDR1 and CDR2: SGHRS and YFSETQ. CDR3 length: 14 amino acids. V was pared by 4 bases and J by 8 bases, with 16 bases between. Then a second PCR, running roughly 6 to 11 cycles, was carried out with a sample-barcoded 5' primer and a J-beta primer mix. TCRdb analysed the 5' RACE reads with MiXCR anew, one entry per CDR3 protein. Of around 800,000 distinct CDR3 sequences in the sample, roughly 25% were seen once. The sample was also linked to a second study, of T cells of mothers and their children.

Specimen: blood. V and J are TRBV5-1 and TRBJ2-1, with TRBD1 as a possible D gene (7 bases). The sequence was collected from a boy between 5 and 17 years old in good health. The CDR3 is CASSPGVGGYEQFF. The CDR3 DNA reads TGCGCCAGCAGCCCGGGGGTAGGGGGCTATGAGCAGTTCTTC.